This TCR beta chain was recovered during a study of molecular identifiers for immune sequencing clone quantification. This clonotype was seen repeatedly, ten times or more. What it binds is not known. General study findings and limits: Clones carrying above 20 RNA copies accounted for over 97% of effector molecules, under 1% in naive cells.

TCRdb itself ran the PCR reads through MiXCR, one entry per CDR3 protein. The sample consists of tens of thousands of distinct CDR3 sequences, less than 20% of them appearing once. The source is a human donor in good health. Some libraries in this study had Jurkat cell RNA spiked in. Specimen: naive CD8+ T cells from blood, with Jurkat cell RNA spiked in. Subset in this sample: FACS-sorted CD8+CD4-CCR7+CD45RA+ naive T cells.

CDR3 region: CASSLVPLERAGVVTQYF. The CDR3 DNA is TGTGCCAGCAGCTTAGTCCCCTTAGAGCGAGCGGGAGTGGTGACCCAGTACTTC. V and J are TRBV7-2 and TRBJ2-5, with 8 positions matching TRBD2. The CDR3 loop spans 18 amino acids. From germline, CDR1 is SGHTA and CDR2 FQGNSA. V dropped 1 base and J dropped 7; count of bases not matched to a gene: 17.